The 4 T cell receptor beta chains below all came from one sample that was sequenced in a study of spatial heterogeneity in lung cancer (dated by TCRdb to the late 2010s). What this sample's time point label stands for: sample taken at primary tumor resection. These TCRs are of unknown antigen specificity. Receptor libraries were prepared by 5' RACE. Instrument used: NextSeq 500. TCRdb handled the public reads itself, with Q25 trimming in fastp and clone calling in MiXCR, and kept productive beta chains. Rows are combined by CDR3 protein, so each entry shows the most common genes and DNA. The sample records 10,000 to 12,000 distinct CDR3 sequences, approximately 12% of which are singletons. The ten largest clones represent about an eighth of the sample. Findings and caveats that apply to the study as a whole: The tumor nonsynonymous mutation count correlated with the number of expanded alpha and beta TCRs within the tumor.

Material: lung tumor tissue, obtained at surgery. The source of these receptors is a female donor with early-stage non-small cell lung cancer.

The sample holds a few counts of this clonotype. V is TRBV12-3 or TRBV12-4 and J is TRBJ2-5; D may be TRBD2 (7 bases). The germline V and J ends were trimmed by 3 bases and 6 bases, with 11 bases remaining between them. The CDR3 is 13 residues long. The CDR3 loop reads CASSLEGGQTQYF. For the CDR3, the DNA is TGTGCCAGCAGTTTGGAGGGGGGGCAGACCCAGTACTTC.

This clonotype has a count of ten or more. CDR3: CASSHGGPPTYEQYF. DNA for the CDR3: TGTGCCAGCAGCCATGGTGGGCCCCCTACCTACGAGCAGTACTTC. The chain couples TRBV7-2 to TRBJ2-7; no clear D gene. V lost 5 bases and J 2 bases, leaving 16 bases between the germline ends. Germline CDR1 reads SGHTA; CDR2 reads FQGNSA. The CDR3 consists of 15 residues.

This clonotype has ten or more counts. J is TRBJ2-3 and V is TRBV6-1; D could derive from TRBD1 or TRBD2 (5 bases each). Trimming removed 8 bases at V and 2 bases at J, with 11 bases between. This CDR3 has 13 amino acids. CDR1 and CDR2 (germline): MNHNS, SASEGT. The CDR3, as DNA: TGTGCCAGCTGGGGGTACCTCACAGATACGCAGTATTTT. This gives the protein CASWGYLTDTQYF.

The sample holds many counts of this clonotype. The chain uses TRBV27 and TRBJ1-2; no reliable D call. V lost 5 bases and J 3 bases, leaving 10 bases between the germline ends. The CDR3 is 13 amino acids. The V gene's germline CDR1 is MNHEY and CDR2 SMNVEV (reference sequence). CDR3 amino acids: CASSHQEYYGYTF. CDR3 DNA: TGTGCCAGCAGTCATCAGGAGTACTATGGCTACACCTTC.